This TCR beta chain was identified during a study of identical twins. V was clipped by 4 bases and J by 6 bases; unmatched bases: 5. CDR3 length equals 14 residues. CDR1 is MNHNS and CDR2 is SASEGT in the germline V gene. From the 5' RACE reads, TCRdb called clonotypes with MiXCR, one entry per CDR3 protein. Counted here are around 240,000 distinct CDR3 sequences, 10% occurring once; the ten biggest clones make up 9% to 10%. This clonotype has only a few counts. The V gene is TRBV6-1, the J gene TRBJ1-4, with 7 bases identical to TRBD1. Sequenced input: memory T cells sorted from blood. The receptor was isolated from a man in his fifties or sixties in good health. CDR3 bases: TGTGCCAGCAGTGCTAGGGGGCGTCATGAAAAACTGTTTTTT. As protein: CASSARGRHEKLFF.